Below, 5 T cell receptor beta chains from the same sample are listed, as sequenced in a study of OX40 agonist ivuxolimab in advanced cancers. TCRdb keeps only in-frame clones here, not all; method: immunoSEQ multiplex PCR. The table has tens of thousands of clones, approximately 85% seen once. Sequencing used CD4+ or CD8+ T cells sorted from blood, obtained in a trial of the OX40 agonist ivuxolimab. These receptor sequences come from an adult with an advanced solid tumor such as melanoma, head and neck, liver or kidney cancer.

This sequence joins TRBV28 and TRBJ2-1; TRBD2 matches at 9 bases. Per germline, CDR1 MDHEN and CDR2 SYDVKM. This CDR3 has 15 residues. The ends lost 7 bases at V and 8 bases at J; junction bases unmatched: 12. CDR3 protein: CASTRQRGAVYEQFF. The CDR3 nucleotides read TGTGCCAGCACTCGGCAGCGGGGGGCTGTCTATGAGCAGTTCTTC.

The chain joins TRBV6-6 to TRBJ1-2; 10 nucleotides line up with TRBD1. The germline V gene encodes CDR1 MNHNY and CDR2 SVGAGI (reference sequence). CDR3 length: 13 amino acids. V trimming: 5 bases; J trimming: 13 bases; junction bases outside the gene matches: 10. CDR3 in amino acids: CASSQTGQGPSTF. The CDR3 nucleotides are TGTGCCAGCAGTCAAACGGGACAGGGGCCTTCCACCTTC.

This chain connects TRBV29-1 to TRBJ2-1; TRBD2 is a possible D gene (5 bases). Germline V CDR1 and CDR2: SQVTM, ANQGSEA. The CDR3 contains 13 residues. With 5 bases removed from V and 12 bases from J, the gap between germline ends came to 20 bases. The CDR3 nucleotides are TGCAGCGTTCTAGGAGTGGGCGGCGGAGGGCAGTTCTTC. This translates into CSVLGVGGGGQFF.

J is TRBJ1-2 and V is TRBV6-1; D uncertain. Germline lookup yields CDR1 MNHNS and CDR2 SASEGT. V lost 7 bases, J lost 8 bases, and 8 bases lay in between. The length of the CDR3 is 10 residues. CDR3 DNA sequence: TGTGCCAGCAAAGTGGGAGGCTACACCTTC. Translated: CASKVGGYTF.

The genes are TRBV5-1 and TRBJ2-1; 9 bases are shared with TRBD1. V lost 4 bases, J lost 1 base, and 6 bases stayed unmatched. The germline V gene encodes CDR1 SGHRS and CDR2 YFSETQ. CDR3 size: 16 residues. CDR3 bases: TGCGCCAGCAGCCAGGGACAGGGTCTTTCCTACAATGAGCAGTTCTTC. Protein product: CASSQGQGLSYNEQFF. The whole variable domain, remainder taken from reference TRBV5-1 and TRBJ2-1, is KAGVTQTPRYLIKTRGQQVTLSCSPISGHRSVSWYQQTPGQGLQFLFEYFSETQRNKGNFPGRFSGRQFSNSRSEMNVSTLELGDSALYLCASSQGQGLSYNEQFFGPGTRLTVL.